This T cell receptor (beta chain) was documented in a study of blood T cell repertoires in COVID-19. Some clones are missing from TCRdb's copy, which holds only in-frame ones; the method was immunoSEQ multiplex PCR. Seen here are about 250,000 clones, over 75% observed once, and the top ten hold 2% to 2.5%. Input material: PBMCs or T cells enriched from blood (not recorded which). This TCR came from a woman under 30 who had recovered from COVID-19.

The CDR3 loop is CASSLEAVNYGYTF. In DNA, the CDR3 is TGCGCCAGCAGCTTGGAGGCGGTGAACTATGGCTACACCTTC. The rearrangement links TRBV5-1 to TRBJ1-2; D remains ambiguous. The CDR3 has 14 amino acids. Per the germline V gene, CDR1 is SGHRS and CDR2 is YFSETQ. The V end lost 0 bases, the J end lost 2 bases, and 8 bases lay between the germline ends.